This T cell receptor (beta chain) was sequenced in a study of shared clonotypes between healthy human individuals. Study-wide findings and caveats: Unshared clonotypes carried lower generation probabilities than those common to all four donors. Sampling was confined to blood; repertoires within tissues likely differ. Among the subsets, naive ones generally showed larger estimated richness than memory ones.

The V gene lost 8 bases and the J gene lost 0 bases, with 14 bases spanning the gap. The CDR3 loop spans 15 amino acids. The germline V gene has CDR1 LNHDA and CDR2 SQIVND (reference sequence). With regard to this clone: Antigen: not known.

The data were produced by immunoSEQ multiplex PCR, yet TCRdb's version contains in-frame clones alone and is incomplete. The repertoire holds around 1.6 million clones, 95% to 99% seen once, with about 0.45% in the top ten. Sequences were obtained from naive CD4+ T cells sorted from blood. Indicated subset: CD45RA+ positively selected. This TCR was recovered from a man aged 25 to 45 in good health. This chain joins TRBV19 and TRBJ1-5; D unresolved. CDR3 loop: CASSFGTLSNQPQHF. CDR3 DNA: TGTGCCAGTTCTTTTGGCACGCTTAGCAATCAGCCCCAGCATTTT.